This TCR beta chain was sequenced for a study of CXCR3-negative and CXCR3-positive naive CD8 T cells. Through 5' RACE with UMI labels, the TRB cDNA libraries were prepared. After re-calling the 5' RACE reads, TCRdb lists one entry per CDR3 protein, DNA absent. The sample totals 85,000 to 90,000 distinct CDR3 sequences. On this clonotype itself: Its antigen is unidentified.

The CDR3 is 17 residues long. The germline V gene has CDR1 LGHNA and CDR2 YNFKEQ. Study outcomes and limitations: TRB CDR3s were more hydrophobic in CXCR3-positive than in CXCR3-negative naive cells.

The chain joins TRBV4-2 to TRBJ2-7; TCRdb names TRBD2, which stays unverified in the absence of DNA. The TCR originated in a human donor in good health. Some clones in this sample may be carry-over from other donors' samples. Sample: naive CXCR3+ CD8+ T cells from blood. As for subset: CD45RO-CCR7+CD27+CD95- naive CD8+ T cells expressing CXCR3 (TNR3+). The CDR3 is CASSQDGLAGAYNEQYF.